This T cell receptor (beta chain) was recovered during a study of T cells in Graves' hyperthyroidism and ophthalmopathy. About the study: At the time of initial diagnosis and before any treatment, peripheral blood was collected.

At least 3 on the Clinical Activity Score was recorded for ophthalmopathy patients, who also had NOSPECS grade at least 4 and duration under 3 months. 10 ml of fresh peripheral blood supplied the PBMCs. General study results and limits: Blood also showed most of the thyroid clonotypes that were expanded above 0.001.

As regards this clonotype: Its antigen is not known.

TCR beta CDR3 region amplification was performed from RNA transcripts. RT-PCR in the first round (using the HTBI primer set) targeted the TCR CDR3. MiXCR was run by TCRdb on the multiplex PCR reads, yielding one entry per CDR3 protein. The sample includes a few hundred thousand distinct CDR3 sequences, 15% to 20% seen only once; the top ten take about 3.5%. The CDR3 extends over 14 amino acids. Germline assignment: CDR1 SGHRS and CDR2 YFSETQ. The V segment lost 3 bases and the J segment 4 bases; nucleotides outside the gene matches: 3. The V call is TRBV5-1, the J call TRBJ1-4; 7 positions match TRBD1. The TCR sequence derives from a middle-aged woman with Graves' ophthalmopathy. Sequencing used blood. CDR3 coding DNA: TGCGCCAGCAGCTGGCAGGGGGTTAATGAAAAACTGTTTTTT. Protein product: CASSWQGVNEKLFF.